Below, 8 T cell receptor beta chains from the same sample are listed, as sequenced in a study of blood T cell repertoires in COVID-19. Here immunoSEQ multiplex PCR was the method, and the copy in TCRdb shows in-frame clones only, minus some. The sample includes about 120,000 clones, just under 85% of them seen just once. The sample comprised peripheral blood. The source of these receptors is a man between 65 and 79 years old with active or convalescent COVID-19.

This clone was observed once. The chain uses TRBV5-4 and TRBJ1-1; TRBD1 matches 12 bases. Germline values: CDR1 SGHNT, CDR2 YYREEE (reference sequence). The CDR3 covers 16 residues. V trimming: 5 bases; J trimming: 2 bases; junction bases outside the gene matches: 7. The DNA for the CDR3 is TGTGCCAGCAGTCCGGGACAGGGGGCGCGTAACACTGAAGCTTTCTTT. Amino acids: CASSPGQGARNTEAFF.

CDR3 nucleotide sequence: TGTGCCAGCAGCTTAGATGCGGCCACCGGGGAGCTGTTTTTT. Translating it yields CASSLDAATGELFF. V usage is TRBV11-3 and J usage is TRBJ2-2, with D unclear. Trimming stripped 0 bases from V and 4 bases from J, with 6 bases between. Germline CDR1 SGHNT, CDR2 YENEEA. The CDR3 has 14 amino acids.

V and J are TRBV7-2 and TRBJ1-2, with 10 bases that match TRBD1. J was trimmed by 4 bases and V by 5 bases; bases with no gene match: 7. This CDR3 has 15 amino acids. CDR1 is SGHTA and CDR2 is FQGNSA in the germline V gene. The CDR3 loop is CASSEGQGTGYGYTF. The CDR3 DNA reads as TGTGCCAGCAGCGAGGGACAGGGGACGGGCTATGGCTACACCTTC.

The rearrangement joins TRBV6-1 to TRBJ1-2, with D unresolved. Germline V gives CDR1 MNHNS, CDR2 SASEGT. The CDR3 is 13 amino acids. Deletions cut 3 bases from V and 5 bases from J, with 10 bases between. The CDR3 loop is CASSEGSGYGYTF. The CDR3 nucleotides are TGTGCCAGCAGTGAGGGAAGCGGATATGGCTACACCTTC.

The V and J genes are TRBV2 and TRBJ1-2, with D perhaps TRBD1 (5 bases). CDR3 size: 14 residues. Trimming took off 2 bases at V and 5 bases at J, with 12 bases between the two ends. Germline assignment: CDR1 SNHLY and CDR2 FYNNEI. The CDR3 sequence: CASSERGGIYGYTF. Here the CDR3 DNA reads TGTGCCAGCAGTGAAAGGGGAGGGATTTATGGCTACACCTTC.

The rearrangement joins TRBV7-2 to TRBJ2-1; 11 bases map to TRBD1. The germline gives CDR1 SGHTA, CDR2 FQGNSA. Trimming at V came to 1 base and at J to 7 bases, leaving 6 bases not matched to a gene. The CDR3 is 16 residues long. As DNA, the CDR3 is TGTGCCAGCAGCTTAGACCCCGGGACAGGGGGGAATGAGCAGTTCTTC. Translated: CASSLDPGTGGNEQFF.

The chain carries TRBV2 and TRBJ1-2; D gene uncertain. CDR1 and CDR2 from the germline V gene are SNHLY and FYNNEI. V lost 4 bases to trimming and J lost 4 bases, with 13 bases between them. The CDR3 sequence is 14 residues long. CDR3 residues: CASSGEAVGYGYTF. The DNA for the CDR3 is TGTGCCAGCAGTGGGGAGGCAGTCGGCTATGGCTACACCTTC.

The chain carries TRBV25-1 and TRBJ1-2; D is possibly TRBD1 (5 bases). The CDR3 spans 12 residues. The ends were cut back, 4 bases at V and 5 bases at J, with 8 bases in the middle. The germline CDR1 and CDR2 sequences are MGHDK and SYGVNS. CDR3 bases: TGTGCCAGCAGTGGGGGCCTTTATGGCTACACCTTC. Protein sequence: CASSGGLYGYTF.